This T cell receptor beta chain is drawn from a study of identical twins. This clonotype showed up just a few times. Its antigen is as yet unknown. Losses at the gene ends were 2 bases for V and 4 bases for J; bases not matched to a gene: 4. The CDR3 totals 15 residues. Germline-derived CDR1 and CDR2 are SGHRS and YFSETQ. MiXCR was run by TCRdb on the 5' RACE reads, yielding one entry per CDR3 protein. The sample contains about 660,000 distinct CDR3 sequences, more than 6.5% of which appear only once. Broader study findings: Shared out-of-frame alpha sequences (those common to twins) showed excess low generation probability. Models predicted less out-of-frame TCR alpha sharing in monozygotic twins than was found.

This sample was shared with a second study, whose subject was yellow fever vaccine responses in identical twins.

This sequence was found in a woman between 18 and 29 years old in good health. The chain recombines TRBV5-1 with TRBJ2-5; TRBD1 aligns across 11 bases. Sequencing used PBMCs. The CDR3 here is CASSFLGTGGETQYF. In DNA form, the CDR3 reads TGCGCCAGCAGCTTTTTGGGGACAGGGGGAGAGACCCAGTACTTC.